The next 4 T cell receptor beta chains were all read from a single sample in a study of blood T cell repertoires in COVID-19. Assay: immunoSEQ multiplex PCR; the TCRdb copy retains only in-frame clones and omits some. The data contain 100,000 to 120,000 clones, roughly 87% of them seen just once; the ten biggest clones take up 4% to 5%. Sequenced input: peripheral blood. Receptors were obtained from a human donor in a cohort sampled during active COVID-19.

The chain joins TRBV24-1 to TRBJ2-5, with TRBD1 matching over 7 bases. The V gene's germline CDR1 is KGHDR and CDR2 SFDVKD. V trimming: 5 bases; J trimming: 5 bases; junction bases outside the gene matches: 10. The CDR3 consists of 15 residues. The CDR3 protein is CATSGTTGPGETQYF. The CDR3, as DNA: TGTGCCACCAGTGGCACGACAGGGCCGGGGGAGACCCAGTACTTC.

V usage is TRBV6-5 and J usage is TRBJ1-2, with D unclear. The V end lost 10 bases, the J end lost 2 bases, and 11 bases lay between the germline ends. Germline V CDR1 and CDR2: MNHEY, SVGAGI. This CDR3 comprises 12 residues. The CDR3 nucleotides are TGTGCCACCAGAGGAGTGAACTATGGCTACACCTTC. This translates into CATRGVNYGYTF.

The chain uses TRBV6-4 and TRBJ2-3; D might be TRBD2 (6 bases). Germline V gene sequence: CDR1 MRHNA, CDR2 SNTAGT. V was cut by 2 bases and J by 4 bases, with 16 bases left in between. The CDR3 spans 16 residues. In nucleotides, the CDR3 is TGTGCCAGCAGTGACGCCACGACTAGTTCCCCAGATACGCAGTATTTT. It codes for CASSDATTSSPDTQYF.

The chain combines TRBV10-3 with TRBJ2-3, with D perhaps TRBD2 (6 bases). Germline V CDR1 and CDR2: ENHRY, SYGVKD. The CDR3 has 16 amino acids. Trimming removed 3 bases from V and 6 bases from J, with 19 bases in between. The CDR3 coding sequence is TGTGCCATCAGTGAACTGCCAGGAGGGCCGAAGGATACGCAGTATTTT. Its protein is CAISELPGGPKDTQYF.